This T cell receptor (beta chain) was captured in a study of T cell repertoires in cytomegalovirus infection. Study conclusions and caveats: CMV-specific TCR beta clonotypes restricted by HLA-C dominated the ex vivo response.

A word on this clonotype: What it recognizes is unknown.

TCRdb recomputed calls from the reads with MiXCR, one row per CDR3 protein. The top ten hold around 45% of the sample, which has 450,000 to 600,000 distinct CDR3 sequences, 42% seen once. Trimming removed 5 bases from V and 4 bases from J, with 15 bases in between. CDR1 is SGHTA, CDR2 FQGNSA, per germline. CDR3 size: 14 residues. The chain carries TRBV7-2 and TRBJ2-7, with D possibly matching TRBD1 (5 bases). Source: cultured PBMCs, taken from culture after CMV antigen stimulation. This receptor was identified in a human donor in good health (CMV status not recorded). Some clones in this sample may be carry-over from other donors' samples. The CDR3 loop reads CASSRRQGWYEQYF. The CDR3 DNA reads as TGTGCCAGCAGCCGTCGCCAGGGTTGGTACGAGCAGTACTTC.